This T cell receptor beta chain was found in a study of blood T cell repertoires in COVID-19. The assay was immunoSEQ multiplex PCR, and TCRdb's table has in-frame clones only and misses some. Of around 700,000 clones in the sample, 85% to 90% are singletons; the top ten hold under 0.3%. This CDR3 is 14 amino acids long. Germline CDR1 is DFQATT and CDR2 is SNEGSKA (reference sequence). V was trimmed by 3 bases and J by 4 bases, leaving 15 bases between them. Sequencing was carried out using peripheral blood. This TCR was sampled from a woman in her late teens or twenties with acute or convalescent COVID-19. V is TRBV20-1 and J is TRBJ1-2; TRBD1 is a possible D gene (5 bases). The CDR3 sequence is CSASPRGVIYGYTF. CDR3 DNA sequence: TGCAGTGCTAGTCCGCGGGGGGTGATCTATGGCTACACCTTC.